The entry that follows covers one T cell receptor beta chain sequence. The antigen remains undetermined. These data come from a study of cytomegalovirus exposure and HLA in healthy donors. General study results and limits: Most TCR sequences were uncommon, yet certain public TCRs appeared in many donors.

The PCR had 60 Vbeta and 13 Jbeta primers. In the original analysis: Later analysis identified tens of millions of unique TCR beta chains, around 10 million shared. Assay used: immunoSEQ multiplex PCR; TCRdb lists only in-frame clones, some missing. The V and J calls and the clone size are those of that table, but D and trimming were determined from the DNA. This sample yields approximately 79,000 clones, of which roughly 79% are seen a single time; 5.5% belongs to the top ten. This CDR3 has 12 residues. Per germline, CDR1 LGHNT and CDR2 FRNRAP. The V gene lost 7 bases and the J gene lost 9 bases, with 13 bases spanning the gap.

The V call is TRBV12-5, the J call TRBJ2-1; D is unresolved. Sample: PBMCs. The TCR sequence derives from a male donor in good health and CMV-seropositive. The CDR3 bases are TGTGCTAGTGCCCTAGTTAAAGGTGAGCAGTTCTTC. Translation gives CASALVKGEQFF.